Below, 15 T cell receptor beta chains from the same sample are listed, as sequenced in a study of blood T cell repertoires in COVID-19. Assay: immunoSEQ multiplex PCR; the TCRdb copy retains only in-frame clones and omits some. The data show some 150,000 clones, roughly 85% seen once. Material for sequencing was PBMCs or T cells enriched from blood (not recorded which). All receptors derive from a woman in her forties or fifties who had recovered from COVID-19.

The sample holds one count of this clone. The rearrangement uses TRBV30 and TRBJ2-5, with D perhaps given as TRBD1 or TRBD2 (5 bases each). In germline, CDR1 is GTSNPN, CDR2 SVGIG (reference sequence). The CDR3 is 11 residues long. The V and J ends lost 5 bases and 6 bases respectively, with 10 bases between them. CDR3 sequence (DNA): TGTGCCTGGGGGACGGGGAAGACCCAGTACTTC. Its protein product is CAWGTGKTQYF.

V gene TRBV9 combines with J gene TRBJ1-1; perhaps TRBD1 as D (6 bases). The CDR3 extends over 12 amino acids. Trimming pared 0 bases from V and 11 bases from J, leaving 11 bases between. CDR1 SGDLS and CDR2 YYNGEE come from the germline V gene. The DNA for the CDR3 is TGTGCCAGCAGCGTAGAAACAGGGCGTGCTTTCTTT. Its protein is CASSVETGRAFF.

The chain recombines TRBV3-1 (or the pseudogene TRBV3-2) with TRBJ1-3, with D uncertain. Between the trimmed V and J ends, which lost 3 bases and 0 bases, there was a span of 6 bases. The CDR3 runs to 14 residues. Germline V gene lookup returns CDR1 LGHDT and CDR2 YNNKEL (reference sequence). The CDR3 DNA follows: TGTGCCAGCAGCCATCCTTCCTCTGGAAACACCATATATTTT. Translated, it gives CASSHPSSGNTIYF.

This clone was counted a few times. J is TRBJ1-1 and V is TRBV19, with 8 bases fitting TRBD1. V shed 8 bases and J 1 base; nucleotides not matched to a gene: 9. CDR1 LNHDA and CDR2 SQIVND come from the germline V gene (reference sequence). The CDR3 has 15 residues. The CDR3 DNA reads TGTGCCAGTTACCCTCCCGGGACAGGGAACACTGAAGCTTTCTTT. It specifies CASYPPGTGNTEAFF.

This sequence joins TRBV5-8 and TRBJ2-4, with D possibly TRBD2 on 6 matching bases. Looked up from germline, CDR1 is SGHTS and CDR2 is YDEGEE. This CDR3 region has 15 residues. The V end was cut by 2 bases, the J end by 0 bases, with 9 bases between. CDR3 DNA sequence: TGTGCCAGCAGCTTCGGCGGGGCAGCCAAAAACATTCAGTACTTC. Protein: CASSFGGAAKNIQYF.

The CDR3 sequence is CASSHPGALLHF. As DNA, the CDR3 is TGTGCCAGCAGCCACCCAGGGGCACTCCTCCACTTT. J is TRBJ1-6 and V is TRBV14; perhaps TRBD1 as D (6 bases). Germline V lookup: CDR1 SGHDN, CDR2 FVKESK. The CDR3 covers 12 residues. V shed 3 bases and J shed 15 bases, with 12 bases lying between them.

The gene calls are TRBV12-3 or TRBV12-4 and TRBJ1-6; D is ambiguous. This CDR3 is built from 13 residues. With 5 bases removed from V and 6 bases from J, the gap between germline ends came to 8 bases. The CDR3 DNA is TGTGCCAGCAGTGCCCACAGTAATTCACCCCTCCACTTT. It translates to CASSAHSNSPLHF.

The chain employs TRBV7-2 and TRBJ2-5; D remains unclear. The germline V gene has CDR1 SGHTA and CDR2 FQGNSA. V was cut by 5 bases and J by 2 bases, with 12 bases left in between. This CDR3 comprises 14 residues. The CDR3 nucleotides read TGTGCCAGCAGCCCCCGAGGATATCAAGAGACCCAGTACTTC. The encoded protein is CASSPRGYQETQYF.

The chain carries TRBV28 and TRBJ1-1; 7 nucleotides agree with TRBD1. Germline V gives CDR1 MDHEN, CDR2 SYDVKM. This CDR3 region has 19 residues. V gave up 5 bases and J gave up 0 bases; unmatched junction bases: 18. DNA for the CDR3: TGTGCCAGCAGTCCCGCCCCCACGACCAAGGGACAGATGAACACTGAAGCTTTCTTT. This encodes CASSPAPTTKGQMNTEAFF. The whole variable domain, filled in from reference TRBV28 and TRBJ1-1, reads DVKVTQSSRYLVKRTGEKVFLECVQDMDHENMFWYRQDPGLGLRLIYFSYDVKMKEKGDIPEGYSVSREKKERFSLILESASTNQTSMYLCASSPAPTTKGQMNTEAFFGQGTRLTVV.

The chain links TRBV5-6 to TRBJ2-2; D is unclear. Germline-derived CDR1 and CDR2 are SGHDT and YYEEEE. This CDR3 spans 13 amino acids. Trimming left V 1 base short and J 6 bases short, with 7 bases between. CDR3 loop: CASSLPGSGELFF. As DNA, the CDR3 is TGTGCCAGCAGCTTGCCGGGTTCCGGGGAGCTGTTTTTT.

The chain is built from TRBV12-3 or TRBV12-4 and TRBJ1-2; 8 nucleotides align to TRBD1. The CDR3 loop spans 12 amino acids. The V segment lost 7 bases and the J segment 10 bases; nucleotides outside the gene matches: 8. In DNA, the CDR3 is TGTGCCAGCAACGCACCGACAGGGGCCTACACCTTC. Translated: CASNAPTGAYTF.

This clone was seen a few times. The rearrangement uses TRBV18 and TRBJ2-3, with 12 bases fitting TRBD2. Germline loops: CDR1 KGHSH, CDR2 LQKENI. The length of the CDR3 is 14 residues. CDR3 region: CATGTSGGSDTQYF. In DNA, the CDR3 is TGTGCGACGGGTACTAGCGGGGGGTCAGATACGCAGTATTTT.

This chain connects TRBV5-1 to TRBJ1-4; TRBD1 aligns across 7 bases. In germline, CDR1 is SGHRS, CDR2 YFSETQ. There are 13 residues in the CDR3. Trimming at V came to 4 bases and at J to 11 bases, leaving 8 bases not matched to a gene. CDR3 region: CASSVQHRGKLFF. DNA of the CDR3: TGCGCCAGCAGCGTTCAGCACAGGGGTAAACTGTTTTTT.

V and J are TRBV5-4 and TRBJ2-7; 10 bases align to TRBD1. Germline V gene data show CDR1 as SGHNT and CDR2 as YYREEE (reference sequence). Trimming at V came to 2 bases and at J to 5 bases, leaving 4 bases not matched to a gene. The CDR3 runs 14 residues. The CDR3 protein is CASSFPGTGDEQYF. The DNA of the CDR3 is TGTGCCAGCAGCTTCCCCGGGACAGGGGACGAGCAGTACTTC.

V and J are TRBV2 and TRBJ1-6; 9 bases match TRBD1. V shed 5 bases, J shed 7 bases, and the junction held 9 bases outside the gene matches. This CDR3 spans 16 amino acids. Germline V gene lookup returns CDR1 SNHLY and CDR2 FYNNEI. The CDR3 sequence is CASSTDRGGENSPLHF. Here the CDR3 DNA reads TGTGCCAGCAGTACGGACAGGGGTGGCGAAAATTCACCCCTCCACTTT.